The source of this T cell receptor (beta chain) is a study of T cells in tumors after PD-1 blockade. Study overall: Either cemiplimab 350 mg every 2 weeks or pembrolizumab 200 mg every 3 weeks was given. During anti-PD-1 treatment, some patients continued daily vismodegib 150 mg.

V lost 0 bases to trimming and J lost 0 bases, with 5 bases between them. This CDR3 has 14 amino acids. Per the germline V gene, CDR1 is SGHAT and CDR2 is FQDESV (reference sequence). Only in-frame clones appear in the TCRdb table, and some are missing; sequencing was by immunoSEQ multiplex PCR. Among 30,000 to 40,000 clones listed, 78% were seen once. The clonotype comes from a human donor with basal cell carcinoma. V and J are TRBV11-1 and TRBJ1-1; D gene ambiguous. The sequencing used PBMCs, collected before anti-PD-1 treatment. The CDR3 loop is CASSLAIMNTEAFF. In nucleotides, the CDR3 is TGTGCCAGCAGCTTAGCTATAATGAACACTGAAGCTTTCTTT.